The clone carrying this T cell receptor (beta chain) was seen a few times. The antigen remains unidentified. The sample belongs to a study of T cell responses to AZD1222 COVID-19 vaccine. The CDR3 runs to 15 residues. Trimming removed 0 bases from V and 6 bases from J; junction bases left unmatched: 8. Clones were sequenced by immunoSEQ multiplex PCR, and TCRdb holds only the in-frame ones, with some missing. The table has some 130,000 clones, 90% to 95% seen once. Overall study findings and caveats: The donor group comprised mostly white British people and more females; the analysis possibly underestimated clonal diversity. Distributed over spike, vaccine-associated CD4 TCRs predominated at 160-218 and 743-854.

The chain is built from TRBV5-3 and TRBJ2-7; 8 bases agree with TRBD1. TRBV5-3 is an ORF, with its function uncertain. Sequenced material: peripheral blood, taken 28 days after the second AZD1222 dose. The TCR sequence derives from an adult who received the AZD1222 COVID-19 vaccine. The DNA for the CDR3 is TGTGCCAGAAGCTTGGTTGGGACAGGCCCTGGCGAGCAGTACTTC. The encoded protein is CARSLVGTGPGEQYF.